These 5 T cell receptor beta chains were sequenced from one sample in a study of control samples from healthy donors and cancer patients. The table came from immunoSEQ multiplex PCR; TCRdb's copy has only in-frame clones and leaves some out. The table lists 45,000 to 70,000 clones, around 93% of them singletons. Sequencing was performed on PBMCs. These receptors were collected from a man in his thirties or forties with colorectal cancer.

This chain links TRBV5-1 with TRBJ2-5, with a possible D match to TRBD2 (7 bases). CDR3 length: 13 residues. In germline, CDR1 is SGHRS, CDR2 YFSETQ. V gave up 7 bases and J gave up 5 bases, with 15 bases separating them. This CDR3 is CASGGAGKETQYF. CDR3 in DNA: TGCGCCAGCGGGGGGGCCGGGAAGGAGACCCAGTACTTC. Supplemented by reference TRBV5-1 and TRBJ2-5, the full variable domain reads KAGVTQTPRYLIKTRGQQVTLSCSPISGHRSVSWYQQTPGQGLQFLFEYFSETQRNKGNFPGRFSGRQFSNSRSEMNVSTLELGDSALYLCASGGAGKETQYFGPGTRLLVL.

The chain couples TRBV11-2 to TRBJ2-2; tentatively, D is TRBD2 (5 bases). Germline V CDR1 and CDR2: SGHAT, FQNNGV. The CDR3 covers 16 residues. The V end was cut by 7 bases, the J end by 7 bases, with 22 bases between. CDR3 nucleotides: TGTGCCAGCAAAATACTAGGGCCATGGTTGGGCGGGGAGCTGTTTTTT. As protein: CASKILGPWLGGELFF.

The genes are TRBV19 and TRBJ1-1, with D possibly matching TRBD1 (6 bases). The CDR3 contains 13 residues. Germline V gene sequence: CDR1 LNHDA, CDR2 SQIVND (reference sequence). Trimming pared 2 bases from V and 7 bases from J, leaving 11 bases between. The CDR3 loop reads CASSIWGAGEAFF. The CDR3 region has the DNA TGTGCCAGTAGTATATGGGGGGCGGGTGAAGCTTTCTTT.

This chain connects TRBV9 to TRBJ2-1; D is possibly TRBD1 (6 bases). Per the germline V gene, CDR1 is SGDLS and CDR2 is YYNGEE. This CDR3 region has 17 residues. V was cut by 4 bases and J by 0 bases, with 17 bases left in between. CDR3 sequence (DNA): TGTGCCAGCAGCCCCCAGGACAGACTGAGCTCCTACAATGAGCAGTTCTTC. It codes for CASSPQDRLSSYNEQFF.

V gene TRBV11-2 combines with J gene TRBJ1-2; D not certain. Between the trimmed V and J ends, which lost 3 bases and 7 bases, there was a span of 12 bases. This CDR3 region has 13 residues. Per germline, CDR1 SGHAT and CDR2 FQNNGV. The CDR3 sequence: CASSLGRPTGYTF. The CDR3 coding sequence is TGTGCCAGCAGCTTGGGCAGGCCTACTGGCTACACCTTC. Supplemented by reference TRBV11-2 and TRBJ1-2, the full variable domain reads EAGVAQSPRYKIIEKRQSVAFWCNPISGHATLYWYQQILGQGPKLLIQFQNNGVVDDSQLPKDRFSAERLKGVDSTLKIQPAKLEDSAVYLCASSLGRPTGYTFGSGTRLTVV.